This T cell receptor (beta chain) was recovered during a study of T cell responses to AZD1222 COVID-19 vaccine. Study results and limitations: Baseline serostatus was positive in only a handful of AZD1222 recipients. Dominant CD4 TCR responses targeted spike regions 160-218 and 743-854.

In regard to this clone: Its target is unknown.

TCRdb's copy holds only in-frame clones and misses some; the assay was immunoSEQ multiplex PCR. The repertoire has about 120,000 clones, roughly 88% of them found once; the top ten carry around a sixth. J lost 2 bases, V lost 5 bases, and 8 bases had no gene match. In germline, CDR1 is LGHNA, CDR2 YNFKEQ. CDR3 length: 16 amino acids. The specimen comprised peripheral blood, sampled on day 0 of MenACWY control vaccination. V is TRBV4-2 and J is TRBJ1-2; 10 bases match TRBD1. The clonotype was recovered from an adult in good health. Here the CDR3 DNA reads TGTGCCAGCAGCTCAAGGGGGGGACAGGGGAACTATGGCTACACCTTC. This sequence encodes CASSSRGGQGNYGYTF.